This entry is about one T cell receptor beta chain. Per germline, CDR1 SGHAT and CDR2 FQNNGV. CDR3 length: 15 amino acids. Trimming took 5 bases from V and 2 from J; bases not matched to a gene: 5. MiXCR was run by TCRdb on the 5' RACE reads, yielding one entry per CDR3 protein. This sample has about 550,000 distinct CDR3 sequences; approximately 20% occur once, and the top ten carry 0.48%. The sample originates from a study of identical twins. Another study also made use of these data, one on yellow fever vaccine responses in identical twins.

The genes are TRBV11-2 and TRBJ2-1; 8 nucleotides align to TRBD2. The clonotype was recovered from a woman aged 18-29 years in good health. Sequencing input: CD4+ T cells sorted from blood. The CDR3 coding sequence is TGTGCCAGCAGCCGGAGCGGGAGTACCTACAATGAGCAGTTCTTC. Protein product: CASSRSGSTYNEQFF.